These 21 T cell receptor beta chains were sequenced from one sample in a study of cytotoxic CD8 clonotypes in ibrutinib-treated CLL (dated by TCRdb to the early 2020s). Receptor amplification or capture employed the immunoSEQ multiplex PCR assay. The source is immuneACCESS, and TCRdb retained only in-frame sequences with V and J called. Part of the clones is not carried over; for the studies checked, unresolved V genes explain less than half of this, and the remainder is unexplained. Present in this sample are about 160,000 clones, approximately 80% of which were seen just once. In total, the top ten clones hold 3.5% to 5.5% of the sample. The meaning of the sample's time point label: 24 months on ibrutinib. The sequenced sample was PBMCs, obtained after 24 months of ibrutinib treatment. The source is a human donor with chronic lymphocytic leukemia.

The J gene is TRBJ2-5, the V gene TRBV6-5; 8 bases map to TRBD1. Germline V CDR1 and CDR2: MNHEY, SVGAGI. The CDR3 is 13 amino acids. The ends lost 10 bases at V and 5 bases at J; junction bases unmatched: 9. This chain's CDR3 is CATRTGFWETQYF. CDR3 bases: TGTGCCACCCGGACAGGGTTCTGGGAGACCCAGTACTTC.

This clone is a singleton in its sample. The chain combines TRBV11-2 with TRBJ1-1; TRBD1 matches at 8 bases. The CDR3 is 15 residues long. CDR1 is SGHAT and CDR2 is FQNNGV in the germline V gene. V was clipped by 4 bases and J by 6 bases; unmatched bases: 10. In DNA form, the CDR3 reads TGTGCCAGCAGCTCCGGACAGGGCCTCTGGGCTGAAGCTTTCTTT. Amino acids: CASSSGQGLWAEAFF. The full variable domain, with the rest looked up from reference TRBV11-2 and TRBJ1-1, is EAGVAQSPRYKIIEKRQSVAFWCNPISGHATLYWYQQILGQGPKLLIQFQNNGVVDDSQLPKDRFSAERLKGVDSTLKIQPAKLEDSAVYLCASSSGQGLWAEAFFGQGTRLTVV.

V usage is TRBV10-2 and J usage is TRBJ1-1; 7 bases are a match to TRBD1. The CDR3 length is 15 residues. Germline values: CDR1 WSHSY, CDR2 SAAADI. V lost 6 bases to trimming and J lost 3 bases; unmatched junction nucleotides: 10. In DNA form, the CDR3 reads TGCGCCAGCAGGAAGGGGGCGAGGTGGGACACTGAAGCTTTCTTT. Encoded protein: CASRKGARWDTEAFF.

V gene TRBV23-1 combines with J gene TRBJ1-2, with TRBD1 identical over 10 bases. TRBV23-1 is marked as an open reading frame, function uncertain. This CDR3 is 14 amino acids long. Trimming at V came to 2 bases and at J to 7 bases, leaving 4 bases not matched to a gene. CDR3 bases: TGCGCCAGCAGTCAACGGGGACAGGGGTGTGGCTACACCTTC. Translating it yields CASSQRGQGCGYTF.

This clone is large by share. The rearrangement uses TRBV4-2 and TRBJ2-3; 8 positions match TRBD1. Germline lookup yields CDR1 LGHNA and CDR2 YNFKEQ. Unmatched junction bases numbered 7, after V lost 4 bases and J lost 1 base. This CDR3 comprises 16 residues. CDR3 coding DNA: TGTGCCAGCAGCCGGGAACAGGGGGATGGCACAGATACGCAGTATTTT. The encoded protein is CASSREQGDGTDTQYF.

This clone was found once. This chain uses TRBV4-2 with TRBJ2-5; D unresolved. The end of the DNA fits TRBJ2-7 better, so the J call may be wrong. The CDR3 has 13 residues. Germline values: CDR1 LGHNA, CDR2 YNFKEQ. Written as DNA, the CDR3 is TGTGCCAGCAGCCAAGCGGGTAGCTACGAGCAGTACTTC. Its protein is CASSQAGSYEQYF.

The chain uses TRBV13 and TRBJ1-2; TRBD1 is a possible D gene (5 bases). Trimming removed 5 bases at V and 5 bases at J, with 6 bases between. The CDR3 runs 11 residues. Germline assignment: CDR1 PRHDT and CDR2 FYEKMQ (reference sequence). CDR3 bases: TGTGCCAGCAGCCCAGGGTATGGCTACACCTTC. It is translated as CASSPGYGYTF.

The chain links TRBV27 to TRBJ2-3; TRBD2 agrees at 11 bases. The CDR3 runs 17 residues. Germline V CDR1 and CDR2: MNHEY, SMNVEV (reference sequence). The trim removed 2 bases at V and 0 bases at J, leaving 4 bases unmatched. The CDR3 coding sequence is TGTGCCAGCAGTTTAGGTCTAGCGGGAGGAAGCACAGATACGCAGTATTTT. Translating it yields CASSLGLAGGSTDTQYF.

This chain uses TRBV15 with TRBJ2-7, with 8 positions matching TRBD2. CDR1 LNHNV and CDR2 YYDKDF come from the germline V gene (reference sequence). This CDR3 spans 15 amino acids. The trim removed 0 bases at V and 7 bases at J, leaving 8 bases unmatched. The CDR3 loop reads CATSRDLVVAGEQYF. CDR3 nucleotide sequence: TGTGCCACCAGCAGAGATCTCGTGGTAGCGGGGGAGCAGTACTTC.

This rearrangement joins TRBV10-1 to TRBJ1-1; tentative D call: TRBD1 (5 bases). Trimming stripped 3 bases from V and 5 bases from J, with 10 bases between. Germline-derived CDR1 and CDR2 are WNHNN and SYGVQD (reference sequence). The CDR3 runs 13 residues. The CDR3 sequence is CASSDPGGTEAFF. The CDR3 bases are TGCGCCAGCAGTGATCCCGGGGGAACTGAAGCTTTCTTT.

The chain carries TRBV4-2 and TRBJ2-1; maybe TRBD2 (6 bases). CDR1 is LGHNA and CDR2 is YNFKEQ in the germline V gene. The CDR3 sequence is 16 residues long. V was trimmed by 0 bases and J by 9 bases, leaving 18 bases between them. CDR3 sequence: CASSQDPGERWGEQFF. The CDR3 nucleotides read TGTGCCAGCAGCCAAGATCCGGGAGAAAGATGGGGTGAGCAGTTCTTC.

The chain carries TRBV19 and TRBJ1-5, with 10 bases fitting TRBD1. There are 13 residues in the CDR3. J was trimmed by 7 bases and V by 5 bases; bases with no gene match: 2. Germline V gives CDR1 LNHDA, CDR2 SQIVND (reference sequence). As DNA, the CDR3 is TGTGCCAGTAGTGGGACAGGGGCACAGCCCCAGCATTTT. Translating it yields CASSGTGAQPQHF. The full variable domain, rest sourced from reference TRBV19 and TRBJ1-5, is DGGITQSPKYLFRKEGQNVTLSCEQNLNHDAMYWYRQDPGQGLRLIYYSQIVNDFQKGDIAEGYSVSREKKESFPLTVTSAQKNPTAFYLCASSGTGAQPQHFGDGTRLSIL.

This clone was recorded once. This sequence joins TRBV28 and TRBJ2-3; TRBD1 might be the D (6 bases). The CDR3 length is 16 residues. CDR1 is MDHEN, CDR2 SYDVKM, per germline. Trimming removed 3 bases at V and 5 bases at J, with 18 bases between. The CDR3 sequence is CASSFGWGQGKDTQYF. The CDR3 DNA reads as TGTGCCAGCAGTTTTGGATGGGGGCAGGGAAAAGATACGCAGTATTTT. Full variable domain (missing parts from reference TRBV28 and TRBJ2-3): DVKVTQSSRYLVKRTGEKVFLECVQDMDHENMFWYRQDPGLGLRLIYFSYDVKMKEKGDIPEGYSVSREKKERFSLILESASTNQTSMYLCASSFGWGQGKDTQYFGPGTRLTVL.

In its sample, this clone was seen once. This CDR3 is CASSLRGEEDTQYF. CDR3 coding DNA: TGTGCCAGCTCCCTCCGGGGTGAGGAAGATACGCAGTATTTT. The chain recombines TRBV18 with TRBJ2-3; D perhaps matches TRBD2 (5 bases). The CDR3 loop spans 14 amino acids. The germline V gene encodes CDR1 KGHSH and CDR2 LQKENI. V shed 6 bases and J shed 5 bases, with 15 bases lying between them.

The sample holds one count of this clone. This chain connects TRBV29-1 to TRBJ1-1, with D perhaps matching TRBD1 (5 bases). This CDR3 comprises 13 residues. Trimming took off 6 bases at V and 3 bases at J, with 14 bases between the two ends. Germline values: CDR1 SQVTM, CDR2 ANQGSEA. The CDR3 bases are TGCAGCGTACCCGAACGGGGCGACACTGAAGCTTTCTTT. It is translated as CSVPERGDTEAFF.

This chain joins TRBV18 and TRBJ1-6; no clear D gene. The germline V gene has CDR1 KGHSH and CDR2 LQKENI. The germline V and J ends were trimmed by 3 bases and 4 bases, with 13 bases remaining between them. This CDR3 has 16 residues. DNA of the CDR3: TGTGCCAGCTCACCCGAGTCACAGAATTATAATTCACCCCTCCACTTT. Residues: CASSPESQNYNSPLHF.

The chain joins TRBV5-8 to TRBJ2-3, with TRBD1 matching over 12 bases. The V gene's germline CDR1 is SGHTS and CDR2 YDEGEE. CDR3 size: 16 residues. With V trimmed by 4 bases and J by 2 bases, 5 bases remained unmatched. CDR3 sequence (DNA): TGTGCCAGCAGCATCGGGACAGGGGGCCTCACAGATACGCAGTATTTT. This encodes CASSIGTGGLTDTQYF.

This clone counts as medium-sized. V is TRBV7-2 and J is TRBJ1-2; D is undetermined. Trimming removed 3 bases from V and 8 bases from J, with 16 bases in between. CDR3 size: 14 residues. In germline, CDR1 is SGHTA, CDR2 FQGNSA. CDR3 protein: CASSFYHRTGGYTF. The CDR3 DNA is TGTGCCAGCAGCTTCTATCACAGAACGGGGGGCTACACCTTC. Using reference TRBV7-2 and TRBJ1-2 for the parts outside the CDR3, the full variable domain is GAGVSQSPSNKVTEKGKDVELRCDPISGHTALYWYRQSLGQGLEFLIYFQGNSAPDKSGLPSDRFSAERTGGSVSTLTIQRTQQEDSAVYLCASSFYHRTGGYTFGSGTRLTVV.

The CDR3 coding sequence is TGTGCCAGCAGCTTAGATGCTGGACTCGCGATGGGCGAGCAGTACTTC. It codes for CASSLDAGLAMGEQYF. This sequence joins TRBV7-9 and TRBJ2-7, with a possible D match to TRBD2 (5 bases). The germline V gene has CDR1 SEHNR and CDR2 FQNEAQ (reference sequence). Trimming took off 1 base at V and 6 bases at J, with 19 bases between the two ends. This CDR3 spans 16 amino acids.

V gene TRBV19 combines with J gene TRBJ1-2; 7 nucleotides agree with TRBD1. Germline CDR1 reads LNHDA; CDR2 reads SQIVND (reference sequence). Trimming cost V 7 bases and J 8 bases; bases outside gene matches: 10. The CDR3 is 13 residues long. The CDR3 region is CASNYRGSGGYTF. The CDR3, as DNA: TGTGCCAGTAACTACAGGGGTTCGGGCGGCTACACCTTC.

The chain combines TRBV5-1 with TRBJ2-5; D unclear. Germline CDR1 reads SGHRS; CDR2 reads YFSETQ. Trimming stripped 5 bases from V and 2 bases from J, with 7 bases between. CDR3 length: 12 amino acids. The DNA for the CDR3 is TGCGCCAGCAGTTTTACGCAAGAGACCCAGTACTTC. Protein product: CASSFTQETQYF.